This entry lists 8 T cell receptor beta chains sequenced from one sample in a study of T cell responses to AZD1222 COVID-19 vaccine (dated by TCRdb to the early 2020s). The time point label, read with the paper, signifies: baseline before first vaccination. Library creation used the immunoSEQ multiplex PCR assay. As stored in TCRdb, this immuneACCESS dataset retains in-frame rearrangements with V and J assigned. A fraction of the clones does not appear; measured against another copy, unresolved V genes explain less than half of the discrepancy, and the remainder lacks a known reason. This sample has 90,000 to 150,000 clones in its table, and about 85% of those were observed once. 6.2% of the sample is held by the ten biggest clonotypes. The sample consisted of peripheral blood, taken on day 0 of AZD1222 vaccination. The receptors were sampled from an adult in good health.

This chain connects TRBV29-1 to TRBJ2-5; 7 nucleotides match TRBD1. V was clipped by 4 bases and J by 13 bases; unmatched bases: 12. This CDR3 is built from 12 residues. CDR1 and CDR2 from the germline V gene are SQVTM and ANQGSEA. The DNA for the CDR3 is TGCAGCGTTGGGCCCAGAGACAGGGTTCGGTACTTC. Its translation: CSVGPRDRVRYF.

This chain uses TRBV3-1 (or the pseudogene TRBV3-2) with TRBJ1-6, with D possibly being TRBD1 (5 bases). V was pared by 2 bases and J by 7 bases, with 9 bases between. CDR3 size: 14 residues. The germline CDR1 and CDR2 sequences are LGHDT and YNNKEL (reference sequence). CDR3 nucleotides: TGTGCCAGCAGCCAACCAAGGGGCAATTCACCCCTCCACTTT. Protein: CASSQPRGNSPLHF.

The rearrangement links TRBV5-5 to TRBJ1-5, with TRBD1 matching over 9 bases. This CDR3 has 15 amino acids. Losses at the gene ends were 4 bases for V and 3 bases for J; bases not matched to a gene: 5. Germline loops: CDR1 SGHKS, CDR2 YYEKEE (reference sequence). The CDR3 sequence: CASSGGQGINQPQHF. In DNA form, the CDR3 reads TGTGCCAGCAGCGGGGGACAGGGAATCAATCAGCCCCAGCATTTT.

The chain uses TRBV14 and TRBJ1-2; D unclear. Germline lookup yields CDR1 SGHDN and CDR2 FVKESK. Trimming took 2 bases from V and 8 from J, leaving 12 bases between them. The CDR3 has 13 amino acids. CDR3 in DNA: TGTGCCAGCAGCCAACTACAGTCTGGGGGCTACACCTTC. It translates to CASSQLQSGGYTF.

The chain combines TRBV9 with TRBJ1-1; D call uncertain. Trimming took off 2 bases at V and 7 bases at J, with 6 bases between the two ends. This CDR3 has 11 residues. Germline V gene data show CDR1 as SGDLS and CDR2 as YYNGEE. CDR3: CASSVSGEAFF. The CDR3 DNA reads as TGTGCCAGCAGCGTTTCGGGTGAAGCTTTCTTT. The full variable domain, its missing parts supplied by reference TRBV9 and TRBJ1-1, is DSGVTQTPKHLITATGQRVTLRCSPRSGDLSVYWYQQSLDQGLQFLIQYYNGEERAKGNILERFSAQQFPDLHSELNLSSLELGDSALYFCASSVSGEAFFGQGTRLTVV.

Only one count was recorded for this clone. The DNA of the CDR3 is TGTGCCAGCAGCCAAGAGGGGAGCGGGGCCTACGAGCAGTACTTC. It yields the protein CASSQEGSGAYEQYF. The chain is built from TRBV3-1 (or the pseudogene TRBV3-2) and TRBJ2-7; 7 nucleotides line up with TRBD2. CDR3 size: 15 residues. J was trimmed by 2 bases and V by 0 bases; bases with no gene match: 4. Germline V gene lookup returns CDR1 LGHDT and CDR2 YNNKEL (reference sequence).

As regards this clone: The sample carries other DNA sequences with the same CDR3. This chain joins TRBV7-9 and TRBJ2-6, with TRBD1 as a possible D gene (5 bases). V shed 0 bases and J shed 0 bases, with 6 bases lying between them. The CDR3 sequence is 16 residues long. CDR1 SEHNR and CDR2 FQNEAQ come from the germline V gene (reference sequence). The CDR3 DNA follows: TGTGCCAGCAGCTTAGCGCAGGGCTCTGGGGCCAACGTCCTGACTTTC. Translating gives CASSLAQGSGANVLTF.

V usage is TRBV14 and J usage is TRBJ2-3, with 8 bases that match TRBD2. CDR1 and CDR2 (germline): SGHDN, FVKESK. The CDR3 totals 16 residues. The J segment lost 2 bases and the V segment lost 3 bases, leaving 7 bases of the junction unmatched. This CDR3 is CASSHRLATDTDTQYF. The CDR3 nucleotides read TGTGCCAGCAGCCACAGACTAGCGACTGACACAGATACGCAGTATTTT. Variable domain in full (rest from reference TRBV14 and TRBJ2-3): EAGVTQFPSHSVIEKGQTVTLRCDPISGHDNLYWYRRVMGKEIKFLLHFVKESKQDESGMPNNRFLAERTGGTYSTLKVQPAELEDSGVYFCASSHRLATDTDTQYFGPGTRLTVL.